The source of this TCR beta chain is a study of vaccination and CD4 T cells after COVID-19. Background on the study: In the convalescent cohort, there were six males and four females, two of them Hispanic. Sampling after COVID took place at a median of about 98 days (range 35 to 161) following diagnosis.

Regarding this clonotype: Its antigen is still unknown.

Treatment meaning: roughly nine-day PBMC culture with coronavirus spike peptide pools or control peptides (ViraFEST assay). Cultured CD4+ T-cell DNA underwent Oncomine TCR Beta short-read sequencing. TCRdb redid the calling of the PCR reads with MiXCR, one entry per CDR3 protein. The data show 12,000 to 15,000 distinct CDR3 sequences, with about 55% seen just once and about 9.5% held by the top ten. CDR3 length equals 14 residues. V lost 3 bases and J 4 bases, leaving 12 bases between the germline ends. This chain joins TRBV12-3 or TRBV12-4 and TRBJ2-5, with a possible D match to TRBD1 (6 bases). This sample comprised CD4+ T cells from blood, cultured in vitro, obtained before SARS-CoV-2 vaccination. The receptor's source is a human donor who had recovered from COVID-19. The CDR3: CASSFLARGETQYF. For the CDR3, the DNA is TGTGCCAGCAGTTTCTTGGCCAGGGGAGAGACCCAGTACTTC.